This T cell receptor beta chain was documented in a study of T-cell memory formation after mild COVID-19. Study background: For the most part, TCR clusters were specific to one donor. Study results and caveats: The study found contracting CD4+ clones mainly in CM and EM and contracting CD8+ clones in EMRA. Pre-infection memory already had some responding clones, implying cross-reactive memory joined.

Trimming cost V 5 bases and J 5 bases; bases outside gene matches: 9. CDR3 length: 15 residues. Germline V gene data show CDR1 as LNHDA and CDR2 as SQIVND (reference sequence). As for this clonotype: The antigen is not known.

In TCRdb, the 5' RACE reads were re-called with MiXCR into one record per CDR3 protein. The sample carries roughly 400,000 distinct CDR3 sequences, 24% recorded once. The chain recombines TRBV19 with TRBJ2-1; 7 nucleotides agree with TRBD2. The TCR sequence derives from an adult woman who had mild COVID-19 (a few samples of this study predate the infection). Cell type and time point are not known. The sequencing input was PBMCs or a T cell subset sorted from them (not recorded which). CDR3 residues: CASSPSGLRHNEQFF. CDR3 nucleotide sequence: TGTGCCAGTAGTCCTAGCGGTCTCCGACACAATGAGCAGTTCTTC.